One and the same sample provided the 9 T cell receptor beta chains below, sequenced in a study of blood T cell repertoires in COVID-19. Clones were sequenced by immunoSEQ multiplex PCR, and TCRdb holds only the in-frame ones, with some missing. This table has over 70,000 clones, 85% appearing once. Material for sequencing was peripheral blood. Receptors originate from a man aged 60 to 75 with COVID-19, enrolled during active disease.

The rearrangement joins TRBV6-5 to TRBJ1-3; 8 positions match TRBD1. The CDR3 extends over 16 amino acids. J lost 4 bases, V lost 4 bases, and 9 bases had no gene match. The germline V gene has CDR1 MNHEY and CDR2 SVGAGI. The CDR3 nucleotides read TGTGCCAGCAGTTCCCGGCAGGGGGCAGGGGGAAACACCATATATTTT. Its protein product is CASSSRQGAGGNTIYF.

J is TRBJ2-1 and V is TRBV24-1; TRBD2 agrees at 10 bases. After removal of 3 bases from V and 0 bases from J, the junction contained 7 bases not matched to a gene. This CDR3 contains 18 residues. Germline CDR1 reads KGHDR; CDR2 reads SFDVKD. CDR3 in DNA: TGTGCCACCAGTGATCCGACTAGCGGGCCTCGCTCCTACAATGAGCAGTTCTTC. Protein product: CATSDPTSGPRSYNEQFF.

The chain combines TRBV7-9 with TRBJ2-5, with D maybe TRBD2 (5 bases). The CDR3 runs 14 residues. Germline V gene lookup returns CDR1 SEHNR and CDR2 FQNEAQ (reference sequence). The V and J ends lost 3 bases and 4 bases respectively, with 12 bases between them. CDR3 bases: TGTGCCAGCAGCTTGGGAGAGGGTGGAGAGACCCAGTACTTC. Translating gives CASSLGEGGETQYF.

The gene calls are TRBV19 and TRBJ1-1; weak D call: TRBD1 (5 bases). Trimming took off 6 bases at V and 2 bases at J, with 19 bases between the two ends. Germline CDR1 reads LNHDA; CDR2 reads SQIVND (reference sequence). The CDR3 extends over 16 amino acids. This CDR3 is CASRIPRQGGNTEAFF. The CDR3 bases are TGTGCCAGTAGAATCCCGCGGCAGGGTGGCAACACTGAAGCTTTCTTT.

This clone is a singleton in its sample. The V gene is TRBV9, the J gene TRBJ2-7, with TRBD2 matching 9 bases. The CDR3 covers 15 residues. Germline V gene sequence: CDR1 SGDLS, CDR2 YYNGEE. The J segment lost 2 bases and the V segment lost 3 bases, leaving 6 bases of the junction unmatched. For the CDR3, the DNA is TGTGCCAGCAGCGCCGGACTAGCGAGTACCTACGAGCAGTACTTC. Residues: CASSAGLASTYEQYF.

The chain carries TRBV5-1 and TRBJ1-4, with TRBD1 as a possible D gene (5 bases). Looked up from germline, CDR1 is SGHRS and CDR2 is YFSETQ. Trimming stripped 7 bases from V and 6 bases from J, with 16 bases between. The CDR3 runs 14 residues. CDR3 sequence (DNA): TGCGCCAGCGCCTTAGGGGTCCGCCATGAAAAACTGTTTTTT. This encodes CASALGVRHEKLFF.

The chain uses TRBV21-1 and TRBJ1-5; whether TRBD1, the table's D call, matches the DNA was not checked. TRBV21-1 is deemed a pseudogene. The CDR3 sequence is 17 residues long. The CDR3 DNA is TGTGCCAGCAGCAAAGGGCAATCCCCCGATCACAATCAGCCCCAGCATTTT. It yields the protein CASSKGQSPDHNQPQHF.

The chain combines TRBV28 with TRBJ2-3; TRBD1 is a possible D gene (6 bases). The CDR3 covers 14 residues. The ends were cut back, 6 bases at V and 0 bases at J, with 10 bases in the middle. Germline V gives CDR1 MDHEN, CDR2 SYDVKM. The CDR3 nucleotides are TGTGCCAGCAGCAGCGGACAGAGCACAGATACGCAGTATTTT. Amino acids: CASSSGQSTDTQYF.

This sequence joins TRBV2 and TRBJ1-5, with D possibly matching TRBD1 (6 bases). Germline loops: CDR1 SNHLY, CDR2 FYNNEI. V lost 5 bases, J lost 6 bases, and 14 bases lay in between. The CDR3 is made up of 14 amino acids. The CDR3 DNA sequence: TGTGCCAGCAGTCTAGGGTCAGGGGCTCAGCCCCAGCATTTT. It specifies CASSLGSGAQPQHF.